This TCR beta chain was observed in a study of resident and recirculating memory T cells in vitiligo. As to this clone: Its antigen remains unidentified.

Trimming stripped 6 bases from V and 4 bases from J, with 13 bases between. The CDR3 runs 13 residues. Germline CDR1 and CDR2: SQVTM and ANQGSEA. Study-wide results and limits: Different lesions suggested infiltration by different T cell clones.

Libraries were prepared by immunoSEQ multiplex PCR; TCRdb keeps only in-frame clonotypes and omits some of them. Here the sample spans roughly 80,000 clones, 92% being singletons. Sequencing was done on a sample of blood. The chain combines TRBV29-1 with TRBJ2-1, with D possibly matching TRBD1 (5 bases). This clonotype was obtained from a male donor with vitiligo. The CDR3 DNA is TGCAGCGTCCGCAGGGTTACGTACAATGAGCAGTTCTTC. Its translation: CSVRRVTYNEQFF.